This T cell receptor beta chain was captured in a study of CD8+CD57+ T cells in acquired aplastic anemia. Patients who underwent sequencing had shown CD8+CD57+ cell expansion by flow cytometry. Severe acquired aplastic anemia was present in every patient. This clonotype showed up many times. As yet, its antigen is unknown. Germline lookup yields CDR1 MGHDK and CDR2 SYGVNS. The CDR3 has 13 residues. With 2 bases removed from V and 2 bases from J, the gap between germline ends came to 7 bases. Whole-study findings and limits: Any difference that existed in CD8+ Simpson's diversity between patients and controls was not significant.

The use of genomic DNA as template underpinned the TCR beta VDJ and CDR3 profiling. Using its own MiXCR run on the reads, TCRdb lists one record per CDR3 protein. The sample lists 150,000 or so distinct CDR3 sequences, 52% seen once, with more than 10% in the top ten. Input material: sorted CD4+, CD8+, or CD8+CD57+ T cells (not recorded which) from PBMCs. The chain uses TRBV25-1 and TRBJ2-7, with D hard to call. This sequence originates from a human donor with aplastic anemia. The CDR3: CASSEQTPYEQYF. CDR3 bases: TGTGCCAGCAGTGAACAGACACCCTACGAGCAGTACTTC.